This TCR beta chain was identified in a study of blood T cell repertoires in COVID-19. The CDR3 totals 17 residues. The V and J ends lost 6 bases and 0 bases, in that order; junction bases with no gene match: 9. Germline V gene sequence: CDR1 KGHSH, CDR2 LQKENI. Clinical histories supplied by participants themselves formed the basis of cohort assignment. During the 2 weeks before they entered the study, exposed participants had met someone with a PCR-confirmed or clinician-diagnosed COVID-19 case. Data came from immunoSEQ multiplex PCR; TCRdb stores just in-frame clones and leaves some out. The table has fewer than 400,000 clones, around 84% seen once.

The V and J genes are TRBV18 and TRBJ1-5; 9 positions match TRBD1. The sample consisted of PBMCs or T cells enriched from blood (not recorded which). The receptor's source is a woman aged 25 to 39 who had been exposed to COVID-19. CDR3 DNA sequence: TGTGCCAGCTCGGGACAACAGGGGGCATATAGCAATCAGCCCCAGCATTTT. It encodes CASSGQQGAYSNQPQHF.